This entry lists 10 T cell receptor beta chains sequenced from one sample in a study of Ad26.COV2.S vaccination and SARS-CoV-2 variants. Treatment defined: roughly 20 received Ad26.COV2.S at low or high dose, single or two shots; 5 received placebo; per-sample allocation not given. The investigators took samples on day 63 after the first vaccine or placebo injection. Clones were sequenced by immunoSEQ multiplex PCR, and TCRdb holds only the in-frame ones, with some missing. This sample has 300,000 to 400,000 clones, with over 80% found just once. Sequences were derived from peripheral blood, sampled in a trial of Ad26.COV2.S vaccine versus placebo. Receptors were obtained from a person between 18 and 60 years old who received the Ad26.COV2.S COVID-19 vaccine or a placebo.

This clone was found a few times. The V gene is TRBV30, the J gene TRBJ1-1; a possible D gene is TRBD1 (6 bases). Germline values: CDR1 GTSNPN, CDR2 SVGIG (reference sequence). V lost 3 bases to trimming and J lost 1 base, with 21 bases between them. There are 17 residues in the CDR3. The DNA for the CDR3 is TGTGCCTGGAGACCGGGATATGGGGGGCCGTGGAACACTGAAGCTTTCTTT. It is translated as CAWRPGYGGPWNTEAFF.

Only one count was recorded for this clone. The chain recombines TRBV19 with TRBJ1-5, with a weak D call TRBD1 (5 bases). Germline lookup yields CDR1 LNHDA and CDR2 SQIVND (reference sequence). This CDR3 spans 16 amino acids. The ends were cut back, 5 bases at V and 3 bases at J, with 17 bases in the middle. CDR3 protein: CASSSQTTVSNQPQHF. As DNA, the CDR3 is TGTGCCAGTAGTTCCCAGACGACAGTTTCCAATCAGCCCCAGCATTTT.

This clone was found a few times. CDR3 in DNA: TGTGCCAGCAGCCAAGATTATTGGTTTACAGGTACCTACGAGCAGTACTTC. It yields the protein CASSQDYWFTGTYEQYF. The gene calls are TRBV14 and TRBJ2-7; maybe TRBD1 (5 bases). CDR3 length equals 17 residues. The V gene's germline CDR1 is SGHDN and CDR2 FVKESK. The V end lost 0 bases, the J end lost 2 bases, and 17 bases lay between the germline ends.

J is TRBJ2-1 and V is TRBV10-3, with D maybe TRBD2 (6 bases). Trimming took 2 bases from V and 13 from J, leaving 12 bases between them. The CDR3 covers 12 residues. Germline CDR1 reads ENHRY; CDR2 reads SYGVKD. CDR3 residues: CAISEAGQGQFF. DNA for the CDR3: TGTGCCATCAGTGAGGCGGGGCAGGGACAGTTCTTC.

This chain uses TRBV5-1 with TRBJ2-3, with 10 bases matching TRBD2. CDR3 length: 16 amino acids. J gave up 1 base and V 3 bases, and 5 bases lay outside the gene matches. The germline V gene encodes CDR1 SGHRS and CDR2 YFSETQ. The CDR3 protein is CASSSLAGGRTDTQYF. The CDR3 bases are TGCGCCAGCAGCTCGTTAGCGGGGGGCCGCACAGATACGCAGTATTTT.

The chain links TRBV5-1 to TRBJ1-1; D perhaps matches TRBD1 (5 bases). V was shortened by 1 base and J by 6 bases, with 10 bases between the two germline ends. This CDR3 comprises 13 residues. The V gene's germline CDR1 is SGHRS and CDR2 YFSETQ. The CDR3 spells CASSLSRAAEAFF. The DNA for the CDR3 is TGCGCCAGCAGCTTGAGCAGGGCAGCTGAAGCTTTCTTT.

CDR3 protein: CASSLGEGYTF. The CDR3 DNA reads TGCGCCAGCAGCTTGGGGGAGGGCTACACCTTC. The chain combines TRBV5-1 with TRBJ1-2; D is unclear. Germline-derived CDR1 and CDR2 are SGHRS and YFSETQ. The V end was cut by 0 bases, the J end by 8 bases, with 5 bases between. The CDR3 is 11 residues long.

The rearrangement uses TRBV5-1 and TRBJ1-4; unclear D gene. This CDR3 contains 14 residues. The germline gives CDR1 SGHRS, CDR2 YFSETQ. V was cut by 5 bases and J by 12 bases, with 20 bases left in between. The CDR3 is CASSQTGTSGELFF. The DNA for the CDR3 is TGCGCCAGCAGTCAAACTGGCACGTCTGGGGAACTGTTTTTT.

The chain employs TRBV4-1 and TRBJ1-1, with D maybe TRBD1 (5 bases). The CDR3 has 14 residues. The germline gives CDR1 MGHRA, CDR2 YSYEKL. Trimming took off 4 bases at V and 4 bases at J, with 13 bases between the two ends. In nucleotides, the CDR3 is TGCGCCAGCAGCCTAATCGACAGTGGCACTGAAGCTTTCTTT. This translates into CASSLIDSGTEAFF.

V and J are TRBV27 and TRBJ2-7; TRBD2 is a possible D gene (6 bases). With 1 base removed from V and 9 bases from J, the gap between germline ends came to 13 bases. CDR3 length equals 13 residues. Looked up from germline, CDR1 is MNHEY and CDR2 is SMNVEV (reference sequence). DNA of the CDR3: TGTGCCAGCAGTTTATATGGGCAGGGAGGGCAGTACTTC. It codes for CASSLYGQGGQYF.